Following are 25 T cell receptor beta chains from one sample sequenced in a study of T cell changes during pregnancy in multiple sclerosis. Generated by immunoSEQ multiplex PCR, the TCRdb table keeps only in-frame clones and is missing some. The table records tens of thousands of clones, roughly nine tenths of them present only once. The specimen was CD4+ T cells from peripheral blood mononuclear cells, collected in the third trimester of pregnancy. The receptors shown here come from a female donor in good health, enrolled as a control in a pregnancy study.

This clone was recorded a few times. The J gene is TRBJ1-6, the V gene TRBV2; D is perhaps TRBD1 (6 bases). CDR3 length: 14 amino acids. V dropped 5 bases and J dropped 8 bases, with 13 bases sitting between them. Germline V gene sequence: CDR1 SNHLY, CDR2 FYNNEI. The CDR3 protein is CASSTGLGDSPLHF. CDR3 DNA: TGTGCCAGCAGTACAGGGTTGGGGGATTCACCCCTCCACTTT.

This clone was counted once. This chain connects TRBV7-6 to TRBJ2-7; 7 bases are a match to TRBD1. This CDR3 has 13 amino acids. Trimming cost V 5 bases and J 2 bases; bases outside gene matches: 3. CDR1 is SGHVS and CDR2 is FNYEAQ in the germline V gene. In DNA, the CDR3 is TGTGCCAGCAGCCTAGGGACAGCCTACGAGCAGTACTTC. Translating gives CASSLGTAYEQYF.

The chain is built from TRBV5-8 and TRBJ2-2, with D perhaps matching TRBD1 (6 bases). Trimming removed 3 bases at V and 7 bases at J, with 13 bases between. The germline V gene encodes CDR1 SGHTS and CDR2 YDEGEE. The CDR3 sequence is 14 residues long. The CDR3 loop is CASSWGHSDGELFF. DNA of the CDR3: TGTGCCAGCAGCTGGGGACACAGTGACGGGGAGCTGTTTTTT.

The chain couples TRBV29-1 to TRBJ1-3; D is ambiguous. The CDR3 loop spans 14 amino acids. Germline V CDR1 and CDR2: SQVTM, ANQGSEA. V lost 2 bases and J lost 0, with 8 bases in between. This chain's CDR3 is CSVERRSSGNTIYF. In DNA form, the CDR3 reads TGCAGCGTTGAAAGGCGGAGCTCTGGAAACACCATATATTTT.

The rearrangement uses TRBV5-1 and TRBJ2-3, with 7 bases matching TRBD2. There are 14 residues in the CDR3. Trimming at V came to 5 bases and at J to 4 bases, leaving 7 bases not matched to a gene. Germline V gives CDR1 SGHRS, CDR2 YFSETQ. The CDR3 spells CASRDTAGADTQYF. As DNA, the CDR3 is TGCGCCAGCAGAGATACCGCGGGGGCAGATACGCAGTATTTT.

This CDR3 is CASEVGSGTGELFF. For the CDR3, the DNA is TGTGCCAGCGAAGTGGGGTCGGGGACCGGGGAGCTGTTTTTT. This chain uses TRBV6-5 with TRBJ2-2; tentatively, D is TRBD2 (5 bases). Germline CDR1 is MNHEY and CDR2 is SVGAGI. CDR3 size: 14 residues. Trimming shortened V by 8 bases and J by 5 bases, and 15 bases separated the two germline ends.

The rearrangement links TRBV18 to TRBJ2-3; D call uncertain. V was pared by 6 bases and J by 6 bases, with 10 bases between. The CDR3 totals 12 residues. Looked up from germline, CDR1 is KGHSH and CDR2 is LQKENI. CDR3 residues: CASSPVGDTQYF. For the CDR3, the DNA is TGTGCCAGCTCGCCGGTTGGTGATACGCAGTATTTT.

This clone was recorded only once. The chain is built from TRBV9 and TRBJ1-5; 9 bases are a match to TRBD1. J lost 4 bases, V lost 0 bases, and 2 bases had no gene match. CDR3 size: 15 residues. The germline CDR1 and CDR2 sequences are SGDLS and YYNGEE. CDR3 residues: CASSVGGTGNQPQHF. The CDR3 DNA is TGTGCCAGCAGCGTAGGGGGGACAGGGAATCAGCCCCAGCATTTT. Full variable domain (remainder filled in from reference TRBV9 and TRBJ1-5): DSGVTQTPKHLITATGQRVTLRCSPRSGDLSVYWYQQSLDQGLQFLIQYYNGEERAKGNILERFSAQQFPDLHSELNLSSLELGDSALYFCASSVGGTGNQPQHFGDGTRLSIL.

This CDR3 is CASSQDLSRGGQETQYF. DNA of the CDR3: TGCGCCAGCAGCCAAGATCTCTCCCGGGGGGGCCAAGAGACCCAGTACTTC. The J gene is TRBJ2-5, the V gene TRBV4-3, with TRBD2 matching 8 bases. Germline V CDR1 and CDR2: LGHNA, YSLEER. The V segment lost 0 bases and the J segment 1 base; nucleotides outside the gene matches: 7. The CDR3 runs to 17 residues.

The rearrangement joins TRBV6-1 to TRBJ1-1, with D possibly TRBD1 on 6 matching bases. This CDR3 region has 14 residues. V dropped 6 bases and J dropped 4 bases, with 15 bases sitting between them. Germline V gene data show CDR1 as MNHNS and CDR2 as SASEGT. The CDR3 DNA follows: TGTGCCAGCAGGGGGTCCGGGACACCCACTGAAGCTTTCTTT. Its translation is CASRGSGTPTEAFF.

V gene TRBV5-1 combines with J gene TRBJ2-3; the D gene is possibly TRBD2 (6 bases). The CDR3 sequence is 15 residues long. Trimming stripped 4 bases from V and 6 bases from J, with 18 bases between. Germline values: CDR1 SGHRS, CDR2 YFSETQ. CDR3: CASSPGQGGLDTQYF. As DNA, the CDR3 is TGCGCCAGCAGCCCCGGCCAGGGAGGCTTGGATACGCAGTATTTT. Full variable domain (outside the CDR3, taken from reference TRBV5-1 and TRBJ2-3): KAGVTQTPRYLIKTRGQQVTLSCSPISGHRSVSWYQQTPGQGLQFLFEYFSETQRNKGNFPGRFSGRQFSNSRSEMNVSTLELGDSALYLCASSPGQGGLDTQYFGPGTRLTVL.

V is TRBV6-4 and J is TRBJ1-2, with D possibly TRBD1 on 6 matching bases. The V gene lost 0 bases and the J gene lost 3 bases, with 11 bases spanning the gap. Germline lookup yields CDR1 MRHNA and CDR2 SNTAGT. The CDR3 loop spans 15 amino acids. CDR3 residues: CASSDSAGVDYGYTF. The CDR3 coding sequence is TGTGCCAGCAGTGACTCGGCAGGGGTAGACTATGGCTACACCTTC.

CDR3 loop: CASSFAPAGGPRYNEQFF. The CDR3 region has the DNA TGTGCCAGCAGCTTCGCTCCAGCGGGGGGGCCCCGCTACAATGAGCAGTTCTTC. The chain links TRBV27 to TRBJ2-1, with 10 bases lining up with TRBD2. Germline V lookup: CDR1 MNHEY, CDR2 SMNVEV (reference sequence). There are 18 residues in the CDR3. Trimming took 6 bases from V and 3 from J; bases not matched to a gene: 14.

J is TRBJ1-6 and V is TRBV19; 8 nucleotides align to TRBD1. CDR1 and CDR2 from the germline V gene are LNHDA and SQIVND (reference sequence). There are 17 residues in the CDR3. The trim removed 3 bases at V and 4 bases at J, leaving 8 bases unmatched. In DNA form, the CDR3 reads TGTGCCAGTAGTATCGGACAGGGATCGGCTTATAATTCACCCCTCCACTTT. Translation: CASSIGQGSAYNSPLHF.

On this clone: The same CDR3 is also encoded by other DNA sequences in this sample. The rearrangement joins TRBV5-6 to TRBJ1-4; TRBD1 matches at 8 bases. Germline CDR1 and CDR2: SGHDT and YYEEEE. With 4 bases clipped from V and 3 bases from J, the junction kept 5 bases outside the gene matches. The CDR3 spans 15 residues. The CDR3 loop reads CASSLGQGANEKLFF. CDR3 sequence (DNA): TGTGCCAGCAGCCTCGGACAGGGCGCTAATGAAAAACTGTTTTTT.

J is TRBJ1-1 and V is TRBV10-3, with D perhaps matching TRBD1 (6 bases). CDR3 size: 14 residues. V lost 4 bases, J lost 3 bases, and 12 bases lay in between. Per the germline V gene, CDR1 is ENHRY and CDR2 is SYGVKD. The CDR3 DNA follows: TGTGCCATCAGTGGGGCACAGGGAGACACTGAAGCTTTCTTT. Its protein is CAISGAQGDTEAFF.

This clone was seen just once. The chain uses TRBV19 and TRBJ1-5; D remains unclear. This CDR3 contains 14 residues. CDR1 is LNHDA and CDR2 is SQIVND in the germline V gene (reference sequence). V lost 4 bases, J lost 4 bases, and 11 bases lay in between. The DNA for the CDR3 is TGTGCCAGTAGTAACAGAGCAAGGAATCAGCCCCAGCATTTT. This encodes CASSNRARNQPQHF.

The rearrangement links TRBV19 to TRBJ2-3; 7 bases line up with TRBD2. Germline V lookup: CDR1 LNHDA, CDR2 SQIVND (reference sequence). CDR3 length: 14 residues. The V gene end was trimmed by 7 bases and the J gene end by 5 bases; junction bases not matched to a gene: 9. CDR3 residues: CASTTGGRGDTQYF. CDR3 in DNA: TGTGCCAGTACCACGGGGGGTCGAGGAGATACGCAGTATTTT.

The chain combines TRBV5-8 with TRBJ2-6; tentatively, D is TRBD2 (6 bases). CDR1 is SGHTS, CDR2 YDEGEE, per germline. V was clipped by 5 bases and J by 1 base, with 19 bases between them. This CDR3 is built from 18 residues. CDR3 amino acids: CASSFAWAGGSGANVLTF. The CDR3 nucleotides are TGTGCCAGCAGTTTTGCCTGGGCCGGGGGTTCTGGGGCCAACGTCCTGACTTTC.

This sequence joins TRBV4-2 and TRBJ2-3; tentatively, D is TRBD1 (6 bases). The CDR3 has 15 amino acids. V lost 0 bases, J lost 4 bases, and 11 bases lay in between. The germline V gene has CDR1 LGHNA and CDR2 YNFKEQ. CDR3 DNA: TGTGCCAGCAGCCAAGAAGGACAGCCTTCAGATACGCAGTATTTT. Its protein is CASSQEGQPSDTQYF.

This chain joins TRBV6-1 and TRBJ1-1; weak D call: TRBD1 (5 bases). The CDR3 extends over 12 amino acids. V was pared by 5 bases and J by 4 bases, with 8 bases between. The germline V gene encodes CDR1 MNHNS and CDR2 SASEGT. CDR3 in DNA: TGTGCCAGCAGTTTGCAGGGCACTGAAGCTTTCTTT. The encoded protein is CASSLQGTEAFF.

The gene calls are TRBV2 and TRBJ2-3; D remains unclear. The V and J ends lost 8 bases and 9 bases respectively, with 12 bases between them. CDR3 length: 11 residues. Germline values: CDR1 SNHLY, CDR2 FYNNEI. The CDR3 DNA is TGTGCCAGCCAGAGCGATATGACGCAGTATTTT. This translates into CASQSDMTQYF. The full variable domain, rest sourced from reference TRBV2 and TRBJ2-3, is EPEVTQTPSHQVTQMGQEVILRCVPISNHLYFYWYRQILGQKVEFLVSFYNNEISEKSEIFDDQFSVERPDGSNFTLKIRSTKLEDSAMYFCASQSDMTQYFGPGTRLTVL.

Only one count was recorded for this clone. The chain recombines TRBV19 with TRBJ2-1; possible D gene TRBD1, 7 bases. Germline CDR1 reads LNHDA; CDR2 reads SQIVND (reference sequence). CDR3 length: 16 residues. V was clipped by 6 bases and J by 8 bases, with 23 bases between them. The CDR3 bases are TGTGCCAGTAGGAATGGGAGACAGGGAGGCTTGCATGAGCAGTTCTTC. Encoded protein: CASRNGRQGGLHEQFF.

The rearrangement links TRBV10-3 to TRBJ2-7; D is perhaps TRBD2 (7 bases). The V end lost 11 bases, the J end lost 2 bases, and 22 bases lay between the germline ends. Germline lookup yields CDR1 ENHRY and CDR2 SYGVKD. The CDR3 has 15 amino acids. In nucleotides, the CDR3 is TGTGCCTCCCGACAAGGCGGGGGCCTTACCTACGAGCAGTACTTC. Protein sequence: CASRQGGGLTYEQYF.

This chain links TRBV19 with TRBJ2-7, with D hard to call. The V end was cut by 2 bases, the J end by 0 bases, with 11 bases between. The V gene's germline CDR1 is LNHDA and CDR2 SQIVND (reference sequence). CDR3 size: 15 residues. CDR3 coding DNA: TGTGCCAGTAGTATACGACACGGAAGCTCCTACGAGCAGTACTTC. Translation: CASSIRHGSSYEQYF.